This T cell receptor (beta chain) was observed in a study of cytomegalovirus exposure and HLA in healthy donors. Study-level information: The Caucasian-associated ancestry cluster contained more than 75% of the approximately 390 genotyped donors. Findings and limits, study-wide: In a later analysis, HLA-C alleles had the fewest associated TCRs, DRB1 alleles the most. An analysis that came later showed most CMV-associated TCR beta chains appearing HLA-restricted. Analysis was carried out at a later point, and it linked a missense DCLRE1C variant to TCR beta V- and J-gene trimming.

Per the germline V gene, CDR1 is SGHTA and CDR2 is FQGNSA. The CDR3 is 16 residues long. V lost 5 bases and J 4 bases, leaving 18 bases between the germline ends. PCR primers comprised 60 Vbeta and 13 Jbeta primers. Sequencing used immunoSEQ multiplex PCR; TCRdb keeps in-frame clones, though not all of them. Of about 140,000 clones detected, roughly 90% appear once; the ten largest clones hold more than 0.5%. Comment on this clone: What it binds is unknown.

Sequencing was performed on PBMCs. This rearrangement joins TRBV7-2 to TRBJ2-1; TRBD2 is a possible D gene (5 bases). This TCR came from a woman aged 35 to 49 in good health and CMV-seronegative. CDR3 DNA: TGTGCCAGCAGCGGTGCCGGCGGGTCCCCGTACAATGAGCAGTTCTTC. Translated: CASSGAGGSPYNEQFF. Combining the CDR3 with reference TRBV7-2 and TRBJ2-1 gives the whole variable domain GAGVSQSPSNKVTEKGKDVELRCDPISGHTALYWYRQSLGQGLEFLIYFQGNSAPDKSGLPSDRFSAERTGGSVSTLTIQRTQQEDSAVYLCASSGAGGSPYNEQFFGPGTRLTVL.